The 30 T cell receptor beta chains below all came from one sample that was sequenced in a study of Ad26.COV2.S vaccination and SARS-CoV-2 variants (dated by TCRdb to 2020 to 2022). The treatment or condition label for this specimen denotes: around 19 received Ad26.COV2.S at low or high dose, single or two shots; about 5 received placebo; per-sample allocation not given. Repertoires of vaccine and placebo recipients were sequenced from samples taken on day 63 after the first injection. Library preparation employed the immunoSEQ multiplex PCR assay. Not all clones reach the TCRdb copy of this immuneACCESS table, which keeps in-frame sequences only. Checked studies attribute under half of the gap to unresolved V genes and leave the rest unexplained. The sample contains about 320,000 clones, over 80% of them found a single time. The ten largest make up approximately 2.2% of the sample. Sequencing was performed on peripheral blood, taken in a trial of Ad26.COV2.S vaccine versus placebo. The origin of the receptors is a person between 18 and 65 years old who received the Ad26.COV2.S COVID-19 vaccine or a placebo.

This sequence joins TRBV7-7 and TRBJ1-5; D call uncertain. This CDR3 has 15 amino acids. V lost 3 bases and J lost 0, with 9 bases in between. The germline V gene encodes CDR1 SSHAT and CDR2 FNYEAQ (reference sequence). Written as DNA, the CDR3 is TGTGCCAGCAGCTTTCTACCGAATAGCAATCAGCCCCAGCATTTT. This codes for CASSFLPNSNQPQHF.

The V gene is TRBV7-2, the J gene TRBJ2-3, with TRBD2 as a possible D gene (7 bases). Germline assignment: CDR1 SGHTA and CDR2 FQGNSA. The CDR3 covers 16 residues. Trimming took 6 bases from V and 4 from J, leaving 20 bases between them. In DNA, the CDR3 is TGTGCCAGCAGTCCATTGTGGGGGGGGGCCCCAGATACGCAGTATTTT. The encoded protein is CASSPLWGGAPDTQYF.

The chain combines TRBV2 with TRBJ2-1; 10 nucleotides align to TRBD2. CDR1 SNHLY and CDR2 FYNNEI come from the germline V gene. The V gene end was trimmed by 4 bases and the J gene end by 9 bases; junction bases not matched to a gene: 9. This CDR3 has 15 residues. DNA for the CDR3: TGTGCCAGCAGTGTCGGGAGCGGGGGGGCCTTTGAGCAGTTCTTC. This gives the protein CASSVGSGGAFEQFF.

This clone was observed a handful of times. The chain's CDR3 is CSAGSDSYEQYF. The CDR3 DNA is TGCAGCGCCGGCAGCGACTCCTACGAGCAGTACTTC. This rearrangement joins TRBV29-1 to TRBJ2-7; no clear D. The CDR3 is 12 residues long. The germline CDR1 and CDR2 sequences are SQVTM and ANQGSEA. Trimming removed 7 bases from V and 0 bases from J, with 10 bases in between.

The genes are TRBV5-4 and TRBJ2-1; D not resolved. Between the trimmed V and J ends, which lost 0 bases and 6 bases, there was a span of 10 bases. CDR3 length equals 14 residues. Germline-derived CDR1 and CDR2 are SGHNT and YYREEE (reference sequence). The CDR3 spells CASSLGGPGNEQFF. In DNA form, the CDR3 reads TGTGCCAGCAGCTTGGGTGGTCCGGGCAATGAGCAGTTCTTC.

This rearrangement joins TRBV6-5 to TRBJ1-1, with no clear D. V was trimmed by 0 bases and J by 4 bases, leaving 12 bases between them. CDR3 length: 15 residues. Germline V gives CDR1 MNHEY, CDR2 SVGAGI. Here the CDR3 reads CASSYSNQLLTEAFF. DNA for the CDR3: TGTGCCAGCAGTTACTCGAATCAGCTACTCACTGAAGCTTTCTTT.

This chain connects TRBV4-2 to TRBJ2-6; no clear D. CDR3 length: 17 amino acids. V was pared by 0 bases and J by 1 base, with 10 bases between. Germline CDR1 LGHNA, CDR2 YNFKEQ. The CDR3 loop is CASSQDESGSGANVLTF. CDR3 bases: TGTGCCAGCAGCCAAGACGAGTCTGGATCTGGGGCCAACGTCCTGACTTTC.

The CDR3 spells CASRVQQGSTDTQYF. The CDR3 region has the DNA TGTGCCAGCAGAGTCCAGCAGGGGAGCACAGATACGCAGTATTTT. This sequence joins TRBV27 and TRBJ2-3; perhaps TRBD1 as D (6 bases). Germline assignment: CDR1 MNHEY and CDR2 SMNVEV (reference sequence). This CDR3 is 15 amino acids long. Between the trimmed V and J ends, which lost 6 bases and 0 bases, there was a span of 13 bases.

The CDR3 nucleotides are TGTGCCAGCAGCCTGGGACAGGGTTTTGGCTACACCTTC. Its translation is CASSLGQGFGYTF. The gene calls are TRBV5-8 and TRBJ1-2; the match to TRBD1 covers 9 bases. J gave up 7 bases and V 4 bases, and 5 bases lay outside the gene matches. This CDR3 is 13 amino acids long. Germline CDR1 and CDR2: SGHTS and YDEGEE.

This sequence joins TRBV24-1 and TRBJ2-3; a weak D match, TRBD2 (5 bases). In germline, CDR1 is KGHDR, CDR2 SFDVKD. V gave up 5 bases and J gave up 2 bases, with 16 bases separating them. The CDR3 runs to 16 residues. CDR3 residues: CATSAGVRRYTDTQYF. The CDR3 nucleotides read TGTGCCACCAGTGCAGGTGTCCGGAGGTACACAGATACGCAGTATTTT.

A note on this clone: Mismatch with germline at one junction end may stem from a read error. The CDR3 protein is CASSQGSFSNF. CDR3 sequence (DNA): TGTGCCAGCAGCCAAGGAAGTTTTTCCAATTTT. The gene calls are TRBV3-1 (or the pseudogene TRBV3-2) and TRBJ1-4; D remains ambiguous. The germline V gene has CDR1 LGHDT and CDR2 YNNKEL (reference sequence). The CDR3 runs to 11 residues.

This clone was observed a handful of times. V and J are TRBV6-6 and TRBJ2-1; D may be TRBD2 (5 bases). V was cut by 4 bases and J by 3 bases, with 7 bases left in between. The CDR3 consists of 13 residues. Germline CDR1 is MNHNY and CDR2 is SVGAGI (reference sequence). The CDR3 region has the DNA TGTGCCAGCAGTTTGGGAGACTACAATGAGCAGTTCTTC. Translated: CASSLGDYNEQFF.

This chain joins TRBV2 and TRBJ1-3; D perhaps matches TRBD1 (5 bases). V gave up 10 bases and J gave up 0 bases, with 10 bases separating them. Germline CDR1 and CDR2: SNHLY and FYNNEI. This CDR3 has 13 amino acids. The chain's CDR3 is CATRQSSGNTIYF. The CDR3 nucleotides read TGTGCCACGAGACAGAGCTCTGGAAACACCATATATTTT.

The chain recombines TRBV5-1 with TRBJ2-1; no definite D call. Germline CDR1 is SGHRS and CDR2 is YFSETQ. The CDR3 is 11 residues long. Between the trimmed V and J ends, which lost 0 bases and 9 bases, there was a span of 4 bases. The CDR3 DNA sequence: TGCGCCAGCAGCTTGGGGGTTGAGCAGTTCTTC. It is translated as CASSLGVEQFF.

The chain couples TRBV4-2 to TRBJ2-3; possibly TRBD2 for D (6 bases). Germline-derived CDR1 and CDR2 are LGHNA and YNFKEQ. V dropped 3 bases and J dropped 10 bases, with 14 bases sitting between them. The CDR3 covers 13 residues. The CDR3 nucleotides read TGTGCCAGCAGCCACTTCCGGGACTTGGCGCAGTATTTT. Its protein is CASSHFRDLAQYF.

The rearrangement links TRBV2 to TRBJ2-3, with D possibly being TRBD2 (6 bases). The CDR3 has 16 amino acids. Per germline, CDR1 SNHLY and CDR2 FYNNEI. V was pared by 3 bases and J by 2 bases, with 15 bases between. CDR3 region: CASSEGSGLHTDTQYF. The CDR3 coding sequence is TGTGCCAGCAGTGAGGGTTCAGGACTACACACAGATACGCAGTATTTT.

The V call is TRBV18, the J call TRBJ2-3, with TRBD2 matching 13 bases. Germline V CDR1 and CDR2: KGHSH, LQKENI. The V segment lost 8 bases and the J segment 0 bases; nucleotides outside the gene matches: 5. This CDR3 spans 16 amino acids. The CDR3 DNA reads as TGTGCCAGCACGACTAGCGGGGGGACTAGCACAGATACGCAGTATTTT. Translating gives CASTTSGGTSTDTQYF.

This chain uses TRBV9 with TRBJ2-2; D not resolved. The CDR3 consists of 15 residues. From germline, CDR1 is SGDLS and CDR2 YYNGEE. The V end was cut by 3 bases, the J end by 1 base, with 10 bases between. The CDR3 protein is CASSANPRNTGELFF. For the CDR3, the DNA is TGTGCCAGCAGCGCCAACCCTAGGAACACCGGGGAGCTGTTTTTT.

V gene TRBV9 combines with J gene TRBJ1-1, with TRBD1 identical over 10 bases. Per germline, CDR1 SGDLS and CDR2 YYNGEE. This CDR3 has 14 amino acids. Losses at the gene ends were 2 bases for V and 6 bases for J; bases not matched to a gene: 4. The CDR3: CASSVGTGVAEAFF. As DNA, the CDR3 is TGTGCCAGCAGCGTTGGGACAGGGGTCGCTGAAGCTTTCTTT.

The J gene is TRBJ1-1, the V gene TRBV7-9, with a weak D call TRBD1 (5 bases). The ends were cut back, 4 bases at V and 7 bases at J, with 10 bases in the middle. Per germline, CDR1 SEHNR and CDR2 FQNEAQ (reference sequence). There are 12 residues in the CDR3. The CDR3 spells CASSSRGVEAFF. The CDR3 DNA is TGTGCCAGCAGCTCGAGGGGCGTTGAAGCTTTCTTT.

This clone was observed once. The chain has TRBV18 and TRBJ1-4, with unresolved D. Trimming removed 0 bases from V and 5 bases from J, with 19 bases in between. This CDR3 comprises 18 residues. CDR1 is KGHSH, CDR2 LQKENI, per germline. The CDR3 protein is CASSPPGLRAAQNEKLFF. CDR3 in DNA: TGTGCCAGCTCACCACCGGGATTGCGTGCGGCGCAGAATGAAAAACTGTTTTTT.

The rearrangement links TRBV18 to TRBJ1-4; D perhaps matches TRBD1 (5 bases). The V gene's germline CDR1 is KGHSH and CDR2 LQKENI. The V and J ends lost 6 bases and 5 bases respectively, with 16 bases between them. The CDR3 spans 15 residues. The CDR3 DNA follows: TGTGCCAGCTCGGCCGGACAAGCACAGAATGAAAAACTGTTTTTT. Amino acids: CASSAGQAQNEKLFF.

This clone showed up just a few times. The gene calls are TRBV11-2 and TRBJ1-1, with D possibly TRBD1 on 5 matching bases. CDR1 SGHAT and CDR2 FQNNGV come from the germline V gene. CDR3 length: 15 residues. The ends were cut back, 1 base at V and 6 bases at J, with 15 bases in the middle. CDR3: CASSLVDSLKSEAFF. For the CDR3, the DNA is TGTGCCAGCAGCTTAGTAGACAGCCTAAAATCTGAAGCTTTCTTT.

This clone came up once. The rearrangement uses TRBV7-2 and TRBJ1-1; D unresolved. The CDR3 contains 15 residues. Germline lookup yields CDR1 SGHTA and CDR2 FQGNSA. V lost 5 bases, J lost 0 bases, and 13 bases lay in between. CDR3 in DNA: TGTGCCAGCAGCCCCAGACGGTCCTTGAACACTGAAGCTTTCTTT. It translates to CASSPRRSLNTEAFF.

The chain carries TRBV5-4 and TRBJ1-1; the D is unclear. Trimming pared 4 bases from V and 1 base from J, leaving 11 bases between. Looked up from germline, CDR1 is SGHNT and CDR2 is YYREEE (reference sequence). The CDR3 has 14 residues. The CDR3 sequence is CASSPWVRNTEAFF. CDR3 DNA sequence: TGTGCCAGCAGCCCATGGGTCCGGAACACTGAAGCTTTCTTT. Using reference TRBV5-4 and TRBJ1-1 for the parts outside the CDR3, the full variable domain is ETGVTQSPTHLIKTRGQQVTLRCSSQSGHNTVSWYQQALGQGPQFIFQYYREEENGRGNFPPRFSGLQFPNYSSELNVNALELDDSALYLCASSPWVRNTEAFFGQGTRLTVV.

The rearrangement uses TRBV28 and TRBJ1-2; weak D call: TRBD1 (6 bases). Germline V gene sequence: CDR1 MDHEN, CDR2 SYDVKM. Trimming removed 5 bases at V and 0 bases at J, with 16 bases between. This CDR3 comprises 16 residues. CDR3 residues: CASSRQTGGANYGYTF. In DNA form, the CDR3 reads TGTGCCAGCAGTCGTCAGACAGGAGGCGCTAACTATGGCTACACCTTC.

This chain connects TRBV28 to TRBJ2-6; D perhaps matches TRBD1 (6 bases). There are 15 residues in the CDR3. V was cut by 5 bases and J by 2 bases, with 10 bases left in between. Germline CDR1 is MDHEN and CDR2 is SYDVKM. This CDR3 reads CASSPGVAGANVLTF. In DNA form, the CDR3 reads TGTGCCAGCAGTCCAGGGGTAGCTGGGGCCAACGTCCTGACTTTC.

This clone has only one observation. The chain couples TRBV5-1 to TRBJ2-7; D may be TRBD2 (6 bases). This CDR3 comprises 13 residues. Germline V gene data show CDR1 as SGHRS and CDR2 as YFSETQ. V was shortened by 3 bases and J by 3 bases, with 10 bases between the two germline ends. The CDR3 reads CASSWGVGYEQYF. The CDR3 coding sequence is TGCGCCAGCAGCTGGGGGGTGGGCTACGAGCAGTACTTC.

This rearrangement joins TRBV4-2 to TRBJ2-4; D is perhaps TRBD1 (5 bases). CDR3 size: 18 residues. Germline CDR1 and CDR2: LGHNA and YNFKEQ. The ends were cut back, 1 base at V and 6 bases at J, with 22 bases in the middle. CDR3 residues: CASSQVAGFRGDGNIQYF. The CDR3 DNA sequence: TGTGCCAGCAGCCAAGTTGCCGGGTTTAGGGGTGATGGAAACATTCAGTACTTC.

Here the CDR3 reads CASSPPERHHYTF. The CDR3 region has the DNA TGTGCCAGCTCACCACCGGAGCGGCACCACTACACCTTC. The chain joins TRBV18 to TRBJ1-2; no firm D call. CDR1 and CDR2 (germline): KGHSH, LQKENI. V was pared by 0 bases and J by 10 bases, with 12 bases between. There are 13 residues in the CDR3.